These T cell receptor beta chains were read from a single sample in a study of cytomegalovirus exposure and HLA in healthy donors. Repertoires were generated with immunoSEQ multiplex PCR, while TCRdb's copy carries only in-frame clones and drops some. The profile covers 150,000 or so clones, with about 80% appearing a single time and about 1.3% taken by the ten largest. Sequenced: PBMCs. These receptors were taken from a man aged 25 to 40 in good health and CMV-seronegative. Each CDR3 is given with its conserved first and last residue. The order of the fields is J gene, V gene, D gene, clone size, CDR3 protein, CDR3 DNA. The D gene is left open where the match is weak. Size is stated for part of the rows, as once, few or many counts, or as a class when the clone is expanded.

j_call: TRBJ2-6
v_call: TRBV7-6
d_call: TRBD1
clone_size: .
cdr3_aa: CASSWGQGAGGANVLTF
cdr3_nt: TGTGCCAGCAGCTGGGGACAGGGTGCTGGTGGGGCCAACGTCCTGACTTTC

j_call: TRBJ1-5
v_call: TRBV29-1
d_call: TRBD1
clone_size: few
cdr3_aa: CSVRGQGDQPQHF
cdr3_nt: TGCAGCGTTCGGGGACAGGGCGATCAGCCCCAGCATTTT

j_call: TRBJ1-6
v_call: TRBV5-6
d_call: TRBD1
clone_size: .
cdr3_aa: CASSSSRDRAYNSPLHF
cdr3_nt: TGTGCCAGCAGCTCCAGCCGGGACAGGGCGTATAATTCACCCCTCCACTTT

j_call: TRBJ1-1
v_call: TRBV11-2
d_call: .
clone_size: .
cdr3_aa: CASSLGRFNTEAFF
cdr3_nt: TGTGCCAGCAGCTTAGGCAGGTTTAACACTGAAGCTTTCTTT

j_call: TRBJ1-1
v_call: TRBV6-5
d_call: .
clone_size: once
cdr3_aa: CASSYGRAQMNTEAFF
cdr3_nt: TGTGCCAGCAGTTATGGGAGGGCACAGATGAACACTGAAGCTTTCTTT

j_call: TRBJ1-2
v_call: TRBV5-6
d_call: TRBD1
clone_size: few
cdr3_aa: CASSRGTDYGYTF
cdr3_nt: TGTGCCAGCAGCCGCGGGACAGACTATGGCTACACCTTC

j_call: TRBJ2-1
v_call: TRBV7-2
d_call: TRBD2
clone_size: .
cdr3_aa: CASSLSGGPGNEQFF
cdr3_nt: TGTGCCAGCAGCTTAAGCGGGGGACCCGGGAATGAGCAGTTCTTC

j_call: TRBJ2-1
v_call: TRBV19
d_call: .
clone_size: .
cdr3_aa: CASSVRNEQFF
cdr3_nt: TGTGCCAGTAGTGTCCGTAATGAGCAGTTCTTC

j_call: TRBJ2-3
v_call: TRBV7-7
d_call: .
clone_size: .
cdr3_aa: CASSLARNTDTQYF
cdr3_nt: TGTGCTAGCAGCTTAGCGCGAAACACAGATACGCAGTATTTT

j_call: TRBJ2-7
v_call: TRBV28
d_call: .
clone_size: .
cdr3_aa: CASSPNPGDGHEQYF
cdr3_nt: TGTGCCAGCAGTCCGAATCCCGGGGATGGCCACGAGCAGTACTTC

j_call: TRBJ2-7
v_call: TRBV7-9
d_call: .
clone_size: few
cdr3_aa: CASSFSGSGYEQYF
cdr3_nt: TGTGCCAGCAGCTTCTCCGGTTCCGGCTACGAGCAGTACTTC

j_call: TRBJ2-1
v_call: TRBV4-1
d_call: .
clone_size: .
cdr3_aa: CASSPMTGHNEQFF
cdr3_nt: TGCGCCAGCAGCCCCATGACAGGTCACAATGAGCAGTTCTTC

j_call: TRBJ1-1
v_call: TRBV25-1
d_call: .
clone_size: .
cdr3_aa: CASSEAGGRKNTEAFF
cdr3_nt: TGTGCCAGCAGTGAGGCCGGCGGGCGGAAGAACACTGAAGCTTTCTTT

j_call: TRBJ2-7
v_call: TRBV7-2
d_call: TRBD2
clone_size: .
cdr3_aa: CASSSGGLAGVEEQYF
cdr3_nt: TGTGCCAGCAGCTCAGGGGGACTAGCGGGAGTGGAAGAGCAGTACTTC

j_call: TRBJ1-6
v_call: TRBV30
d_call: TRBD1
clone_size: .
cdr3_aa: CAWSVGQGNYNSPLHF
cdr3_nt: TGTGCCTGGAGTGTGGGACAGGGGAACTATAATTCACCCCTCCACTTT

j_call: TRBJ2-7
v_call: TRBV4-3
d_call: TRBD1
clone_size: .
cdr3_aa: CASSRMTPDRSAYEQYF
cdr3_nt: TGCGCCAGCAGTCGTATGACCCCGGACAGGTCCGCCTACGAGCAGTACTTC

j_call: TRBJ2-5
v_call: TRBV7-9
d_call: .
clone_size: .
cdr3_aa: CSSSAGGGETQYF
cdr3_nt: TGTTCCAGCAGCGCTGGGGGAGGCGAGACCCAGTACTTC

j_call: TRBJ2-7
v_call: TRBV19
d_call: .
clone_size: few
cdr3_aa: CASSIEGRNNSYEQYF
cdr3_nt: TGTGCCAGTAGTATAGAAGGCAGGAACAACTCCTACGAGCAGTACTTC

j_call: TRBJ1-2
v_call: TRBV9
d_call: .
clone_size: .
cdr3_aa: CASSVVGQPTYGYTF
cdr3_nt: TGTGCCAGCAGCGTAGTAGGACAGCCTACTTATGGCTACACCTTC

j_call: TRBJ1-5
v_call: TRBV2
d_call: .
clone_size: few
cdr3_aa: CASTAGMAQHF
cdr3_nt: TGTGCCAGCACGGCAGGGATGGCGCAGCATTTT

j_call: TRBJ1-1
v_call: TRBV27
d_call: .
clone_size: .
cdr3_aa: CASSLSPDNLNTEAFF
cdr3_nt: TGTGCCAGCAGTTTATCTCCGGACAACTTAAACACTGAAGCTTTCTTT

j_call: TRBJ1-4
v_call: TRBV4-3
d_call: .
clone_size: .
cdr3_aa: CASSQDLSGGHTHEKLFF
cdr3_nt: TGCGCCAGCAGCCAAGACCTATCGGGGGGACACACCCATGAAAAACTGTTTTTT

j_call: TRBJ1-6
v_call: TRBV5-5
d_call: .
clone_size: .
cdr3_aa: CASSSVGGVSSPLHF
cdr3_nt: TGTGCCAGCTCCTCAGTGGGAGGGGTTAGTTCACCCCTCCACTTT

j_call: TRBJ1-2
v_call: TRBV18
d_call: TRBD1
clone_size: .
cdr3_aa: CASSPLEGAQGGYTF
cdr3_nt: TGTGCCAGCTCACCATTAGAGGGGGCCCAAGGTGGCTACACCTTC

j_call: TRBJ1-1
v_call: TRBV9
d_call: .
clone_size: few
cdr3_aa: CASSVGTGMGNTEAFF
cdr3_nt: TGTGCCAGCAGCGTAGGTACAGGGATGGGGAACACTGAAGCTTTCTTT

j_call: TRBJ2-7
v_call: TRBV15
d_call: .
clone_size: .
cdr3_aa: CATSRDQAAYEQYF
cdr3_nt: TGTGCCACCAGCAGAGATCAGGCAGCCTACGAGCAGTACTTC

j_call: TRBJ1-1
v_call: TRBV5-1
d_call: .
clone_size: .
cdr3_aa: CASSLGLVTEAFF
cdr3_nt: TGCGCCAGCAGCTTGGGGTTAGTCACTGAAGCTTTCTTT

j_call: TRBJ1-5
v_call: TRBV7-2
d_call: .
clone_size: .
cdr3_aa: CASSPRQDNQPQHF
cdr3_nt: TGTGCCAGCAGCCCCCGACAGGATAATCAGCCCCAGCATTTT